This T cell receptor (beta chain) originates from a study of beta chain features in type 1 diabetes. Study-level findings and limits: TCRB CDR3 length was moderately but significantly reduced in all four CD4+ subsets of Type 1 diabetes patients.

The CDR3 spans 13 residues. V was pared by 3 bases and J by 3 bases, with 9 bases between. Per the germline V gene, CDR1 is MDHEN and CDR2 is SYDVKM. With respect to this clone: Its antigen is undetermined.

Since all of the isolated RNA was reverse transcribed, expressed TCRB transcripts were what got sequenced. Data came from immunoSEQ multiplex PCR; TCRdb stores just in-frame clones and leaves some out. The sample contains approximately 41,000 clones, approximately 60% of which appear only once. The V call is TRBV28, the J call TRBJ2-7; D is uncertain. Sample: Tregs from blood. This receptor was identified in a man aged 25 to 40 with type 1 diabetes. Some clones in this sample may be carry-over from other donors' samples. The CDR3 loop is CASSLSGHYEQYF. CDR3 sequence (DNA): TGTGCCAGCAGTTTGTCTGGGCACTACGAGCAGTACTTC.